This T cell receptor beta chain was identified in a study of T cell clonotyping in hematopoietic cell transplantation. Findings of the study overall: Recipient TCR diversity dropped after transplant; expanded clonotypes rose from day 30 to 180. Few recipient clonotypes overlapped donors; over 95% were de novo at given depth.

Details on this clone: What it binds is unknown.

Measured with immunoSEQ multiplex PCR; TCRdb has only the in-frame clones, and not every one. The repertoire holds several thousand clones, about three quarters seen once, with approximately 33% in the top ten. Recipient blood drawn about 28 days pretransplant and days 30, 100, 180 after. This sequence was found in a female patient in her 30s who had an allogeneic stem cell transplant, so the T cells may come from the graft donor. Some clones in this sample may be carry-over from other donors' samples. The sequencing used PBMCs, collected 100 days after allogeneic stem cell transplant.

CDR3 protein: CASSGTDNQPQHF. For the CDR3, the DNA is TGTGCCAGCAGTGGGACAGACAATCAGCCCCAGCATTTT. The rearrangement links TRBV6-1 to TRBJ1-5; tentative D call: TRBD1 (6 bases). Looked up from germline, CDR1 is MNHNS and CDR2 is SASEGT. CDR3 length equals 13 residues. The V end lost 4 bases, the J end lost 3 bases, and 7 bases lay between the germline ends.